This T cell receptor beta chain emerged from a study of PD-1 blockade in mismatch repair-deficient tumors. Study-wide points: Tumor-resident clones, often undetectable pretreatment in blood, expanded then contracted after pembrolizumab.

Worth noting for this clone: The antigen is not known.

The V gene's germline CDR1 is MNHNY and CDR2 SVGAGI (reference sequence). This CDR3 is 11 amino acids long. V lost 5 bases to trimming and J lost 5 bases, with 3 bases between them. Mismatch repair deficiency was confirmed in all patients, by PCR or immunohistochemistry. Three pembrolizumab responders had their TCRs sequenced. Here immunoSEQ multiplex PCR was the method, and the copy in TCRdb shows in-frame clones only, minus some. The sample contains some 50,000 clones, approximately 80% of which appear only once. V and J are TRBV6-6 and TRBJ1-4; D unresolved. The receptor's source is an adult with mismatch repair-deficient cancer. This sample comprised PBMCs, obtained before pembrolizumab treatment. The CDR3 bases are TGTGCCAGCAGTATCAATGAAAAACTGTTTTTT. Encoded protein: CASSINEKLFF.